What follows are 15 T cell receptor beta chains derived from one specimen sequenced in a study of vaccination and CD4 T cells after COVID-19. The treatment is: roughly 10-day PBMC culture with coronavirus spike peptide pools or control peptides (ViraFEST assay). Antigens for these TCRs are unknown. The Oncomine TCR Beta short-read assay was applied to DNA of cultured CD4+ T cells. In TCRdb, the PCR reads were re-called with MiXCR into one record per CDR3 protein. The sample carries fewer than 20,000 distinct CDR3 sequences, about 40% recorded once. The input for sequencing was CD4+ T cells from blood, cultured in vitro, taken before SARS-CoV-2 vaccination. These TCRs come from a human donor who received a COVID-19 vaccine.

In its sample, this clonotype was seen a few times. This chain uses TRBV29-1 with TRBJ1-5; TRBD1 aligns across 9 bases. Germline values: CDR1 SQVTM, CDR2 ANQGSEA. With V trimmed by 6 bases and J by 3 bases, 12 bases remained unmatched. The CDR3 runs to 16 residues. The CDR3 sequence is CSVTLSGTGYNQPQHF. The CDR3 region has the DNA TGCAGCGTGACCTTATCCGGGACAGGGTACAATCAGCCCCAGCATTTT.

The chain couples TRBV6-1 to TRBJ1-2, with 10 positions matching TRBD1. The CDR3 consists of 15 residues. Germline trimming cut 5 bases from V and 2 bases from J; bases unmatched to any gene: 5. Germline CDR1 is MNHNS and CDR2 is SASEGT. The CDR3 loop is CASSNRDRGNYGYTF. The CDR3 coding sequence is TGTGCCAGCAGTAACCGGGACAGGGGAAACTATGGCTACACCTTC.

Comment on this clonotype: One junction end disagrees with the germline gene, perhaps due to a read error. The chain recombines TRBV6-1 with TRBJ1-1; D uncertain. This CDR3 region has 11 residues. Germline loops: CDR1 MNHNS, CDR2 SASEGT. The CDR3 DNA follows: TGTGCCAGCGGTGATATCTACAACGCTTTCTTT. Amino acids: CASGDIYNAFF.

In this sample, this clonotype turned up a few times. The chain has TRBV2 and TRBJ1-1, with TRBD1 as a possible D gene (5 bases). Trimming left V 3 bases short and J 8 bases short, with 10 bases between. The CDR3 runs 12 residues. CDR1 is SNHLY, CDR2 FYNNEI, per germline. CDR3 region: CASSDQGREAFF. The CDR3 nucleotides are TGTGCCAGCAGTGACCAGGGACGGGAAGCTTTCTTT.

The V gene is TRBV5-4, the J gene TRBJ2-2; 7 bases align to TRBD1. Germline V gene sequence: CDR1 SGHNT, CDR2 YYREEE (reference sequence). Trimming removed 4 bases from V and 2 bases from J; junction bases left unmatched: 11. CDR3 length: 17 amino acids. The CDR3 region is CASSPQPGTVNTGELFF. As DNA, the CDR3 is TGTGCCAGCAGCCCTCAACCCGGGACAGTAAACACCGGGGAGCTGTTTTTT.

This rearrangement joins TRBV7-9 to TRBJ1-5; 8 nucleotides line up with TRBD1. The trim removed 4 bases at V and 6 bases at J, leaving 8 bases unmatched. Germline assignment: CDR1 SEHNR and CDR2 FQNEAQ (reference sequence). The CDR3 is 15 amino acids. DNA for the CDR3: TGTGCCAGCAGCTCCGACAGGGGCCTTATTCAGCCCCAGCATTTT. Translated, it gives CASSSDRGLIQPQHF.

V gene TRBV20-1 combines with J gene TRBJ2-7; possibly TRBD1 or TRBD2 for D (6 bases each). Germline-derived CDR1 and CDR2 are DFQATT and SNEGSKA (reference sequence). V was clipped by 1 base and J by 4 bases, with 11 bases between them. This CDR3 has 13 residues. CDR3 in amino acids: CSARALGGYEQYF. CDR3 coding DNA: TGCAGTGCTAGAGCTTTAGGGGGGTACGAGCAGTACTTC.

The genes are TRBV7-2 and TRBJ2-1; a possible D gene is TRBD1 (5 bases). CDR1 and CDR2 (germline): SGHTA, FQGNSA. Trimming left V 5 bases short and J 0 bases short, with 11 bases between. This CDR3 spans 15 amino acids. The CDR3 sequence is CASSPDTSSYNEQFF. DNA of the CDR3: TGTGCCAGCAGCCCGGACACGAGCTCCTACAATGAGCAGTTCTTC.

V gene TRBV7-9 combines with J gene TRBJ2-7; 7 positions match TRBD1. Germline trimming cut 5 bases from V and 0 bases from J; bases unmatched to any gene: 7. CDR3 length equals 15 residues. Germline loops: CDR1 SEHNR, CDR2 FQNEAQ (reference sequence). CDR3 sequence (DNA): TGTGCCAGCAGCGCACGGACAGGAGACTCCTACGAGCAGTACTTC. As protein: CASSARTGDSYEQYF.

This clonotype was seen a few times. This sequence joins TRBV19 and TRBJ1-6; D not certain. Germline CDR1 LNHDA, CDR2 SQIVND (reference sequence). The CDR3 has 13 amino acids. V lost 5 bases, J lost 4 bases, and 6 bases lay in between. CDR3 protein: CASSAEYNSPLHF. CDR3 sequence (DNA): TGTGCCAGTAGTGCGGAATATAATTCACCCCTCCACTTT.

The gene calls are TRBV2 and TRBJ1-3; no firm D call. Looked up from germline, CDR1 is SNHLY and CDR2 is FYNNEI. The V end was cut by 4 bases, the J end by 1 base, with 8 bases between. This CDR3 is built from 14 residues. The CDR3 loop is CASSVVESGNTIYF. The CDR3 region has the DNA TGTGCCAGCAGTGTTGTCGAATCTGGAAACACCATATATTTT. The full variable domain, rest sourced from reference TRBV2 and TRBJ1-3, is EPEVTQTPSHQVTQMGQEVILRCVPISNHLYFYWYRQILGQKVEFLVSFYNNEISEKSEIFDDQFSVERPDGSNFTLKIRSTKLEDSAMYFCASSVVESGNTIYFGEGSWLTVV.

This clonotype has only a few counts. The chain combines TRBV5-4 with TRBJ1-1, with a tentative D call TRBD1 (6 bases). CDR1 is SGHNT, CDR2 YYREEE, per germline (reference sequence). V gave up 0 bases and J gave up 1 base, with 13 bases separating them. The CDR3 loop spans 16 amino acids. DNA for the CDR3: TGTGCCAGCAGCTTGGGCGGCAGGGGTGGGAACACTGAAGCTTTCTTT. It specifies CASSLGGRGGNTEAFF.

A few counts support this clonotype. The chain links TRBV15 to TRBJ1-6; 8 bases match TRBD1. The germline V gene has CDR1 LNHNV and CDR2 YYDKDF (reference sequence). There are 16 residues in the CDR3. J lost 2 bases, V lost 5 bases, and 5 bases had no gene match. The CDR3 is CATSGQGDPYNSPLHF. The CDR3 DNA is TGTGCCACCAGCGGACAGGGTGACCCCTATAATTCACCCCTCCACTTT.

This clonotype was counted between two and nine times. The genes are TRBV5-6 and TRBJ1-6, with 9 bases aligning to TRBD1. V was pared by 2 bases and J by 7 bases, with 10 bases of the junction left unmatched. Germline CDR1 SGHDT, CDR2 YYEEEE. The CDR3 covers 17 residues. CDR3 nucleotide sequence: TGTGCCAGCAGCTTCGAAGAGGGGACAGGGCCCAATTCACCCCTCCACTTT. Amino acid sequence: CASSFEEGTGPNSPLHF.

This clonotype is a singleton in its sample. V usage is TRBV5-1 and J usage is TRBJ2-1, with D possibly TRBD2 on 6 matching bases. Germline loops: CDR1 SGHRS, CDR2 YFSETQ. CDR3 length equals 21 residues. V lost 2 bases to trimming and J lost 0 bases, with 27 bases between them. CDR3 coding DNA: TGCGCCAGCAGCTTCGGCCTGTCCTACGCGGGGCGGGGCAGCTCCTACAATGAGCAGTTCTTC. This gives the protein CASSFGLSYAGRGSSYNEQFF.